This T cell receptor beta chain is from a study of early T cells in non-severe SARS-CoV-2 infection. At the level of the study: The authors sequenced bulk RNA from unsorted whole blood, leaving chains unpaired.

This clonotype was counted only a few times. In TCRdb, the 5' RACE reads were re-called with MiXCR into one record per CDR3 protein. The sample carries some 50,000 distinct CDR3 sequences, roughly 5.3% recorded once. CDR3 length: 21 residues. Trimming removed 4 bases from V and 0 bases from J, with 25 bases in between. The germline V gene encodes CDR1 MNHNY and CDR2 SVGAGI (reference sequence). This TCR came from an adult who was a healthcare worker with PCR-confirmed SARS-CoV-2 infection or an uninfected control (not recorded which). The gene calls are TRBV6-6 and TRBJ1-6, with D possibly TRBD1 on 5 matching bases. Sequenced material: whole blood. The CDR3 coding sequence is TGTGCCAGCAGTTCATACATCGGGGCCAGCAGGGCGAGCTCCTATAATTCACCCCTCCACTTT. Translation: CASSSYIGASRASSYNSPLHF.